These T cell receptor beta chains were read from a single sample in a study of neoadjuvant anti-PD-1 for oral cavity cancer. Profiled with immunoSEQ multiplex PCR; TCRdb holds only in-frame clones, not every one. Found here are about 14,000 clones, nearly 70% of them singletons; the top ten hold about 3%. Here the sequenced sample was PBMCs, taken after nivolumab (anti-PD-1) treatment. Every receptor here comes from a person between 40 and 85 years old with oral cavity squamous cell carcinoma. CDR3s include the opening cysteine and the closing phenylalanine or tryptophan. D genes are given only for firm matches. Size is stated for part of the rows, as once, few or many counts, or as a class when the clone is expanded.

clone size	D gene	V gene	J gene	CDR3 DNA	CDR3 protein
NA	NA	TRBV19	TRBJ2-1	TGTGCCAGTAGTATACATAATGAGCAGTTCTTC	CASSIHNEQFF
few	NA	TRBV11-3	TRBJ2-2	TGTGCCAGCAGCAGGGAGTCGAGGGCCGGGGAGCTGTTTTTT	CASSRESRAGELFF
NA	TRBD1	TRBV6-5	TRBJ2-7	TGTGCCAGCAGTTCCCCGGGACAGGGAAACGAGCAGTACTTC	CASSSPGQGNEQYF
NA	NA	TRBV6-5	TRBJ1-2	TGTGCCAGCGGTGGGGAGAGGGGCGGCTATGGCTACACCTTC	CASGGERGGYGYTF
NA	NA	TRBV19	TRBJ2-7	TGTGCCAGTAGTATAGAACCGGGACACAGTCAGTACTTC	CASSIEPGHSQYF
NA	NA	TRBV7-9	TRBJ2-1	TGTGCCAGCAGCGGGGGCGTTAACTCCTACAATGAGCAGTTCTTC	CASSGGVNSYNEQFF
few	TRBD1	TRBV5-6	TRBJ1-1	TGTGCCAGCAGCTACCGGGACAGGGCCACTGAAGCTTTCTTT	CASSYRDRATEAFF
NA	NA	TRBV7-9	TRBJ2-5	TGTGCCAGCAGCCAGGTGGGGAAACAAGAGACCCAGTACTTC	CASSQVGKQETQYF
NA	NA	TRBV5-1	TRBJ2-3	TGCGCCAGCAGCTTGGGCATCACAGATACGCAGTATTTT	CASSLGITDTQYF
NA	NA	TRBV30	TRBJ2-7	TGTGCCTGGAATCAGGGGCTGACTGAGCAGTACTTC	CAWNQGLTEQYF
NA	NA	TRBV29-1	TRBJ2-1	TGCAGCGTTGAACCCTGGGAACTAAGCTCCTACAATGAGCAGTTCTTC	CSVEPWELSSYNEQFF
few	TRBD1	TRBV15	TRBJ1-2	TGTGCCACCAGCAGAGAGAAGGGGGCGAACTATGGCTACACCTTC	CATSREKGANYGYTF
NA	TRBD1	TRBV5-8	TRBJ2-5	TGTGCCAGCAGCCGGACAGGGGCGGTGGGGGAGACCCAGTACTTC	CASSRTGAVGETQYF
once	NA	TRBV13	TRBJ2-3	TGTGCCAGCAGCTTAGGGCGGGACACAGATACGCAGTATTTT	CASSLGRDTDTQYF
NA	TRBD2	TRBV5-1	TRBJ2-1	TGCGCCAGCAGCTCAGCGGGGGATTTGTCCTACAATGAGCAGTTCTTC	CASSSAGDLSYNEQFF
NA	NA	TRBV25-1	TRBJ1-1	TGTGCCAGCAGTGTGGGGGCGAGGATCGCTGAAGCTTTCTTT	CASSVGARIAEAFF
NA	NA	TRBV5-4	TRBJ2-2	TGTGCCAGCAGCGAATACACCGGGGAGCTGTTTTTT	CASSEYTGELFF